The 16 T cell receptor beta chains below come from one sample, sequenced in a study of cytomegalovirus exposure and HLA in healthy donors. PCR involved 60 Vbeta and 13 Jbeta primers. Produced via immunoSEQ multiplex PCR; TCRdb's table is partial and in-frame only. The sample gives some 130,000 clones, roughly 74% of which show up once; 7.3% is in the top ten. The sample consisted of PBMCs. Receptors originate from a male donor in good health and CMV-seronegative.

With respect to this clone: A read error may produce the germline difference seen at one junction end. V and J are TRBV7-9 and TRBJ2-7; D may be TRBD2 (6 bases). Germline V gives CDR1 SEHNR, CDR2 FQNEAQ (reference sequence). CDR3 length: 15 residues. The CDR3 nucleotides read TGTTCCAGCAGCCCGCGGGGCCCCAGCTCCTACGAGCAGTACTTC. This gives the protein CSSSPRGPSSYEQYF. The full variable domain, its missing parts supplied by reference TRBV7-9 and TRBJ2-7, is DTGVSQNPRHKITKRGQNVTFRCDPISEHNRLYWYRQTLGQGPEFLTYFQNEAQLEKSRLLSDRFSAERPKGSFSTLEIQRTEQGDSAMYLCSSSPRGPSSYEQYFGPGTRLTVT.

In its sample, this clone was seen a few times. The J gene is TRBJ2-7, the V gene TRBV13, with 7 bases aligning to TRBD2. The CDR3 is 20 residues long. The trim removed 0 bases at V and 5 bases at J, leaving 22 bases unmatched. Germline CDR1 and CDR2: PRHDT and FYEKMQ (reference sequence). CDR3 region: CASSLGWGLTNKSTRDEQYF. In DNA form, the CDR3 reads TGTGCCAGCAGCTTAGGCTGGGGACTAACGAATAAAAGTACCAGGGACGAGCAGTACTTC.

This clone was recorded only once. The chain is built from TRBV27 and TRBJ2-5; 11 bases match TRBD2. CDR1 MNHEY and CDR2 SMNVEV come from the germline V gene (reference sequence). J gave up 5 bases and V 4 bases, and 12 bases lay outside the gene matches. The CDR3 is made up of 17 amino acids. CDR3 in amino acids: CASSSPGTSGWMETQYF. The CDR3 DNA reads as TGTGCCAGCAGTTCCCCCGGGACTAGCGGCTGGATGGAGACCCAGTACTTC.

The V call is TRBV18, the J call TRBJ1-1; D ambiguous. Trimming removed 2 bases from V and 0 bases from J, with 16 bases in between. This CDR3 spans 17 amino acids. The germline gives CDR1 KGHSH, CDR2 LQKENI. For the CDR3, the DNA is TGTGCCAGCTCACCAGCCACCATCAGGCAGCTGAACACTGAAGCTTTCTTT. As protein: CASSPATIRQLNTEAFF. The whole variable domain, filled in from reference TRBV18 and TRBJ1-1, reads NAGVMQNPRHLVRRRGQEARLRCSPMKGHSHVYWYRQLPEEGLKFMVYLQKENIIDESGMPKERFSAEFPKEGPSILRIQQVVRGDSAAYFCASSPATIRQLNTEAFFGQGTRLTVV.

V and J are TRBV4-2 and TRBJ2-3; the D gene is possibly TRBD1 (5 bases). The V end was cut by 4 bases, the J end by 2 bases, with 22 bases between. Germline CDR1 LGHNA, CDR2 YNFKEQ. This CDR3 is built from 18 residues. The CDR3 coding sequence is TGTGCCAGCAGCCCCTCCCTCAGGGCAGGCCGATACACAGATACGCAGTATTTT. Its translation is CASSPSLRAGRYTDTQYF.

The V call is TRBV7-2, the J call TRBJ2-1, with 8 nucleotides matching TRBD2. The CDR3 extends over 13 amino acids. The V gene end was trimmed by 1 base and the J gene end by 9 bases; junction bases not matched to a gene: 2. The V gene's germline CDR1 is SGHTA and CDR2 FQGNSA. CDR3 region: CASSLGRGGEQFF. The DNA for the CDR3 is TGTGCCAGCAGCTTAGGTCGGGGGGGTGAGCAGTTCTTC.

J is TRBJ2-7 and V is TRBV6-4; D is possibly TRBD2 (5 bases). CDR3 size: 12 residues. Germline assignment: CDR1 MRHNA and CDR2 SNTAGT. V gave up 7 bases and J gave up 6 bases, with 13 bases separating them. This chain's CDR3 is CASILRGSEQYF. In DNA form, the CDR3 reads TGTGCCAGCATCCTTCGGGGAAGCGAGCAGTACTTC.

V is TRBV27 and J is TRBJ2-7; 10 bases map to TRBD2. Per the germline V gene, CDR1 is MNHEY and CDR2 is SMNVEV (reference sequence). The CDR3 is 19 amino acids. Trimming at V came to 0 bases and at J to 5 bases, leaving 16 bases not matched to a gene. The CDR3 protein is CASSLSRGLAGDKGNEQYF. The CDR3 coding sequence is TGTGCCAGCAGTTTATCAAGAGGGCTAGCGGGAGATAAGGGGAACGAGCAGTACTTC.

A word on this clone: At one boundary the junction diverges from the germline segment, which might be a read error. Different DNA sequences within this sample yield the same CDR3. The chain recombines TRBV15 with TRBJ1-1; 7 bases are a match to TRBD1. The CDR3 spans 16 residues. Germline V gives CDR1 LNHNV, CDR2 YYDKDF (reference sequence). The CDR3 here is CATQTGQTAGSTEAFF. DNA for the CDR3: TGTGCCACCCAGACAGGGCAAACTGCGGGGTCCACTGAGGCTTTCTTT.

V is TRBV6-6 and J is TRBJ1-5; TRBD1 might be the D (6 bases). This CDR3 is built from 15 residues. Trimming took 5 bases from V and 4 from J, leaving 15 bases between them. Germline V gene lookup returns CDR1 MNHNY and CDR2 SVGAGI (reference sequence). The CDR3 sequence is CASSKEDRKNQPQHF. The CDR3 nucleotides are TGTGCCAGCAGTAAAGAGGACAGAAAAAATCAGCCCCAGCATTTT.

This clone was seen only a few times. J is TRBJ2-3 and V is TRBV2; 7 positions agree with TRBD2. This CDR3 is 16 amino acids long. The V and J ends lost 6 bases and 0 bases, in that order; junction bases with no gene match: 9. CDR1 is SNHLY and CDR2 is FYNNEI in the germline V gene. CDR3 protein: CASSLRSGTSTDTQYF. CDR3 bases: TGTGCCAGCAGCTTGAGAAGCGGGACTAGCACAGATACGCAGTATTTT.

V gene TRBV7-8 combines with J gene TRBJ2-1; 8 nucleotides line up with TRBD2. This CDR3 region has 15 residues. With V trimmed by 3 bases and J by 1 base, 2 bases remained unmatched. The V gene's germline CDR1 is SGHVS and CDR2 FQNEAQ. This chain's CDR3 is CASSLSGSSYNEQFF. CDR3 nucleotide sequence: TGTGCCAGCAGCTTGAGCGGGAGTTCCTACAATGAGCAGTTCTTC.

The chain recombines TRBV9 with TRBJ2-3; 14 bases are a match to TRBD2. The ends lost 2 bases at V and 4 bases at J; junction bases unmatched: 12. Germline V gene sequence: CDR1 SGDLS, CDR2 YYNGEE. The CDR3 is 19 amino acids. The CDR3 nucleotides are TGTGCCAGCAGCGTTGGGGGACTAGCGGGGGCCCGAGGTCCAGATACGCAGTATTTT. It codes for CASSVGGLAGARGPDTQYF.

The gene calls are TRBV7-2 and TRBJ2-1; 9 bases line up with TRBD2. There are 15 residues in the CDR3. The junction had 11 bases not matched to a gene; V was cut back by 1 base and J by 13 bases. Germline loops: CDR1 SGHTA, CDR2 FQGNSA. DNA for the CDR3: TGTGCCAGCAGCTTAGATGGGCTAGCGGGGAATGGTCAGTTCTTC. This sequence encodes CASSLDGLAGNGQFF.

The genes are TRBV14 and TRBJ1-2; D uncertain. The CDR3 totals 13 residues. The germline V gene encodes CDR1 SGHDN and CDR2 FVKESK. The V gene lost 5 bases and the J gene lost 3 bases, with 10 bases spanning the gap. The CDR3 sequence is CASSGGIHYGYTF. For the CDR3, the DNA is TGTGCCAGCAGCGGAGGGATACACTATGGCTACACCTTC.

This chain uses TRBV9 with TRBJ2-3; TRBD2 agrees at 8 bases. CDR1 is SGDLS and CDR2 is YYNGEE in the germline V gene. This CDR3 region has 16 residues. The trim removed 0 bases at V and 2 bases at J, leaving 5 bases unmatched. CDR3 coding DNA: TGTGCCAGCAGCGTAGGAGGAGCGGGGGCCACAGATACGCAGTATTTT. Translation gives CASSVGGAGATDTQYF.